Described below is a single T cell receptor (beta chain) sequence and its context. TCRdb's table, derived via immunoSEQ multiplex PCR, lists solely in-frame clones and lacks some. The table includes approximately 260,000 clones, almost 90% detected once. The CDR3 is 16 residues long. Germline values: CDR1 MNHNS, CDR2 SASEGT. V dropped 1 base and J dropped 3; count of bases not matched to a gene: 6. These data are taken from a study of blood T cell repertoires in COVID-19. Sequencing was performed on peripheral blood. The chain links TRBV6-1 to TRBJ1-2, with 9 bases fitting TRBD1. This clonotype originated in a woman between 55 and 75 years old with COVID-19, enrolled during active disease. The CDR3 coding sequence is TGTGCCAGCAGTGAAGGCCTACAGGGGGCAGACTATGGCTACACCTTC. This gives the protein CASSEGLQGADYGYTF.